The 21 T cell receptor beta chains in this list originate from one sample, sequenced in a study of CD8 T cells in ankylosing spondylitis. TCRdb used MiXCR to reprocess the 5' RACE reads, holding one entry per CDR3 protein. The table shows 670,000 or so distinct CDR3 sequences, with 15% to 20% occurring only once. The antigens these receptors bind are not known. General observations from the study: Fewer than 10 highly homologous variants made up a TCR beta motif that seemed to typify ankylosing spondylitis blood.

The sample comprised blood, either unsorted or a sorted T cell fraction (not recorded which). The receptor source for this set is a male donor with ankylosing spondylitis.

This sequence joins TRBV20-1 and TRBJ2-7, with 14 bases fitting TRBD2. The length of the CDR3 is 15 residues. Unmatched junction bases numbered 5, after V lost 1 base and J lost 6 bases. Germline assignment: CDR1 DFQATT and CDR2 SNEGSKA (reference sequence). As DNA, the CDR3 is TGCAGTGCTAGAGGACTAGCGGGAGGGTCTCTCGAGCAGTACTTC. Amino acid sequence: CSARGLAGGSLEQYF.

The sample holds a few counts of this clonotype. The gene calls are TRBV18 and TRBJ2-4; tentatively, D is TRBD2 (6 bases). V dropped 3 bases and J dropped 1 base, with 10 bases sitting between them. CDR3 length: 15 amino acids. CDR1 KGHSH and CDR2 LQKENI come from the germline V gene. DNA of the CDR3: TGTGCCAGCTCACCGGCGGGGTCGGCCAAAAACATTCAGTACTTC. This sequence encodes CASSPAGSAKNIQYF.

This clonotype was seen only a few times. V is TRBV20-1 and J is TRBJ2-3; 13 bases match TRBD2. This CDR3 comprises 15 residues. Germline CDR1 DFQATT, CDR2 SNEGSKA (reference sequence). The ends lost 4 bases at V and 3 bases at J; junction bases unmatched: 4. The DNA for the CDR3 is TGCAGTGCTACGGGACTAGCGGGGATGACAGATACGCAGTATTTT. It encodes CSATGLAGMTDTQYF.

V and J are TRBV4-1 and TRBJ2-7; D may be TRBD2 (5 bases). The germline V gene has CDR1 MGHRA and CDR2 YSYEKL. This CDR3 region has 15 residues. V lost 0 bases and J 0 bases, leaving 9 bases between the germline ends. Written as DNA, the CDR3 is TGCGCCAGCAGCCAAGATGCGGGTTCCTCCTACGAGCAGTACTTC. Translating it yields CASSQDAGSSYEQYF.

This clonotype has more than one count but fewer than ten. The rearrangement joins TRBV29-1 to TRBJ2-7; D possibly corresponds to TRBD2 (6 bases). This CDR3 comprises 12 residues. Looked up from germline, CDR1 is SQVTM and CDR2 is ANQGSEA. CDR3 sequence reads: CAEGSDSYEQYF. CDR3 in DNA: TGCGCGGAGGGCAGCGACTCCTACGAGCAGTACTTC.

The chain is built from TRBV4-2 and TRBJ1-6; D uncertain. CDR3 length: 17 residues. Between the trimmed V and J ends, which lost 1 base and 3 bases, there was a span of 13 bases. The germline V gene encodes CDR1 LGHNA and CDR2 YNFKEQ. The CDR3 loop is CASSQVATAGYNSPLHF. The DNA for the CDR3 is TGTGCCAGCAGCCAAGTCGCAACAGCAGGCTATAATTCACCCCTCCACTTT.

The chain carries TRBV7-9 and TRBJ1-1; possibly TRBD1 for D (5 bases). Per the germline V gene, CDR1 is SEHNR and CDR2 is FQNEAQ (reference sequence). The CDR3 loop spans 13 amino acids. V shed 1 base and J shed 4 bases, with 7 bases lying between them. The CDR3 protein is CASSLDRTTEAFF. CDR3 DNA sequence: TGTGCCAGCAGCTTAGACAGGACCACTGAAGCTTTCTTT.

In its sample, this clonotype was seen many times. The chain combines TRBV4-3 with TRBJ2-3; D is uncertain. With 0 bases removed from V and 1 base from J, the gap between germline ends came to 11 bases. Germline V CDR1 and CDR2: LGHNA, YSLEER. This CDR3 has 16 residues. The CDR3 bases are TGCGCCAGCAGCCAAGATCGAGGCGTAGGCACAGATACGCAGTATTTT. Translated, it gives CASSQDRGVGTDTQYF.

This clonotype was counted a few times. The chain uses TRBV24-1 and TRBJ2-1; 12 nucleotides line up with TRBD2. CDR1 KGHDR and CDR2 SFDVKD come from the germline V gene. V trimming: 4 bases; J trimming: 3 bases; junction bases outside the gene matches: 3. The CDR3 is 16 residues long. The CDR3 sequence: CATSDPSGGDYNEQFF. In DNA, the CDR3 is TGTGCCACCAGTGACCCTAGCGGGGGGGACTACAATGAGCAGTTCTTC.

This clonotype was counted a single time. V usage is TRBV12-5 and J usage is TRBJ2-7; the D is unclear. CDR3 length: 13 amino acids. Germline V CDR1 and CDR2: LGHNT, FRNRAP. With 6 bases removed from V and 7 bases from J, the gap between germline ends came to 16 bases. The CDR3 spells CASGAPVGQEQYF. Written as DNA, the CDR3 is TGTGCTAGTGGCGCGCCGGTGGGCCAAGAGCAGTACTTC.

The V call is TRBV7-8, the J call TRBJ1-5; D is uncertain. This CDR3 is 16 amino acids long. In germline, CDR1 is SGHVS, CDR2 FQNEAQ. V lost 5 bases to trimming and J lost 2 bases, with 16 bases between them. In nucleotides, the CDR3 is TGTGCCAGCAGCCTGCTTCGCGCGGAGGGCAATCAGCCCCAGCATTTT. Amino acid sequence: CASSLLRAEGNQPQHF.

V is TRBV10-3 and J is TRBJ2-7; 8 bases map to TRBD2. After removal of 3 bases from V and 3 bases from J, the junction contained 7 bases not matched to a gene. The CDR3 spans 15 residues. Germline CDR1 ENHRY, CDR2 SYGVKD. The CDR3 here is CAISDGREDGYEQYF. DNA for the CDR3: TGTGCCATCAGTGACGGGCGGGAGGATGGCTACGAGCAGTACTTC.

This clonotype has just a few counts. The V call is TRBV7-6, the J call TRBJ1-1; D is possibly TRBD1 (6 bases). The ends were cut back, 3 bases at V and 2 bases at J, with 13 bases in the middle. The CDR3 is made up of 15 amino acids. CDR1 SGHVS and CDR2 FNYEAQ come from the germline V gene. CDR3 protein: CASSLGDMRNTEAFF. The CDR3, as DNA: TGTGCCAGCAGCTTGGGGGACATGCGTAACACTGAAGCTTTCTTT. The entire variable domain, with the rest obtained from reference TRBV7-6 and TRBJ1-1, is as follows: GAGVSQSPRYKVTKRGQDVALRCDPISGHVSLYWYRQALGQGPEFLTYFNYEAQQDKSGLPNDRFSAERPEGSISTLTIQRTEQRDSAMYRCASSLGDMRNTEAFFGQGTRLTVV.

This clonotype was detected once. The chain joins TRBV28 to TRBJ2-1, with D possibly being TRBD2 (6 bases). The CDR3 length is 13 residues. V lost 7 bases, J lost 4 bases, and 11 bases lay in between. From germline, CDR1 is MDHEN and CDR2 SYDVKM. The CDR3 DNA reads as TGTGCCAGCATTAGCGGACTTTACAATGAGCAGTTCTTC. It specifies CASISGLYNEQFF.

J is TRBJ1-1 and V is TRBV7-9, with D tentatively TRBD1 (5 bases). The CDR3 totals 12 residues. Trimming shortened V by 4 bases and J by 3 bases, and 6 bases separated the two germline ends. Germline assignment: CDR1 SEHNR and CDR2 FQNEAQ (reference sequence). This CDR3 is CASSSGHTEAFF. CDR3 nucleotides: TGTGCCAGCAGCTCGGGGCACACTGAAGCTTTCTTT.

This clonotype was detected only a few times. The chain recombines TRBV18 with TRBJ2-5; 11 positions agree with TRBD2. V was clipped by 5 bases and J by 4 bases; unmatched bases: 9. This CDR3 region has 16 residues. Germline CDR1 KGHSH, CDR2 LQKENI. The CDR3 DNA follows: TGTGCCAGCTCAACCTCCCTAGCGGGAGGCGGAGAGACCCAGTACTTC. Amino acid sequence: CASSTSLAGGGETQYF. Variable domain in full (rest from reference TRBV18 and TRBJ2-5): NAGVMQNPRHLVRRRGQEARLRCSPMKGHSHVYWYRQLPEEGLKFMVYLQKENIIDESGMPKERFSAEFPKEGPSILRIQQVVRGDSAAYFCASSTSLAGGGETQYFGPGTRLLVL.

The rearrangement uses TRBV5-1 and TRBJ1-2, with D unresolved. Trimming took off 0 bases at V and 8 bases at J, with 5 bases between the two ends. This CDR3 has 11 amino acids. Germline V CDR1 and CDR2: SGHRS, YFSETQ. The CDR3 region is CASSLDGGYTF. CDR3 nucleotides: TGCGCCAGCAGCTTGGATGGAGGCTACACCTTC.

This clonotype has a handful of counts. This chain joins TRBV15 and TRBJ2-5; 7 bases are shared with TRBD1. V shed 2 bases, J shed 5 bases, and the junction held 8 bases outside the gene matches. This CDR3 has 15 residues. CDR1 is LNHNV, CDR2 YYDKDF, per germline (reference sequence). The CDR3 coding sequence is TGTGCCACCAGCAGAACCGACAGGGTTGGGGAGACCCAGTACTTC. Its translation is CATSRTDRVGETQYF.

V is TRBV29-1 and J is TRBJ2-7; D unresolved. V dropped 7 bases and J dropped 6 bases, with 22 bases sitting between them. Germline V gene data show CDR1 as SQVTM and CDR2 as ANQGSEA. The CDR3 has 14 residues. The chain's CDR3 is CSATGVGVLVEQYF. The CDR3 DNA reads TGCAGCGCGACCGGAGTAGGAGTCCTGGTCGAGCAGTACTTC.

The CDR3 sequence: CASSQDAILRGGTEAFF. The CDR3 DNA follows: TGCGCCAGCAGCCAAGATGCGATCCTCAGGGGAGGGACTGAAGCTTTCTTT. This chain uses TRBV4-1 with TRBJ1-1; perhaps TRBD1 as D (6 bases). The V and J ends lost 0 bases and 5 bases respectively, with 19 bases between them. Germline V gene sequence: CDR1 MGHRA, CDR2 YSYEKL. The CDR3 length is 17 residues.

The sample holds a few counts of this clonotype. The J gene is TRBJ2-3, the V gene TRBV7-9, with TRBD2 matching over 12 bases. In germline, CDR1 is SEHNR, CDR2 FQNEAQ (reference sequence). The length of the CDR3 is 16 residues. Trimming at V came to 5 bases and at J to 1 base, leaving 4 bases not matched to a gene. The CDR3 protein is CASSPTSGGRTDTQYF. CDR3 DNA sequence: TGTGCCAGCAGCCCGACTAGCGGGGGACGCACAGATACGCAGTATTTT.